These T cell receptor beta chains were read from a single sample in a study of cytomegalovirus exposure and HLA in healthy donors. Some clones are missing from TCRdb's copy, which holds only in-frame ones; the method was immunoSEQ multiplex PCR. Among just over 70,000 clones listed, 74% were seen once. Material: PBMCs. These receptors came from a human donor in good health. CDR3s include the opening cysteine and the closing phenylalanine or tryptophan. Each record gives: clone size, D gene, V gene, J gene, CDR3 DNA, CDR3 protein. D genes are given only for firm matches. Clone size is stated in some rows and not others, as once, few, many or a class when expanded.

>-|-|TRBV9|TRBJ1-5
TGTGCCAGCAGCGTAGATCCCCAGGACAATCAGCCCCAGCATTTT
CASSVDPQDNQPQHF
>-|-|TRBV9|TRBJ1-3
TGTGCCAGCAGCGTAGACGGAGACTCTGGAAACACCATATATTTT
CASSVDGDSGNTIYF
>-|TRBD2|TRBV13|TRBJ2-4
TGTGCCAGCAGCTTCTGGACTAGCAGGCGGTCTTTGGCCAAAAACATTCAGTACTTC
CASSFWTSRRSLAKNIQYF
>-|TRBD2|TRBV12-5|TRBJ2-2
TGTGCTAGTGGTTTAGGAGACCGGGAGCGGGGCGGGGAGCTGTTTTTT
CASGLGDRERGGELFF
>once|TRBD1|TRBV5-4|TRBJ1-4
TGTGCCAGCAGTTCCCCGGGACAGGGATATGAAAAACTGTTTTTT
CASSSPGQGYEKLFF
>-|TRBD2|TRBV27|TRBJ2-1
TGTGCCAGCAGTCCTCGGACTAGCGGGAGAAGCTCCTACAATGAGCAGTTCTTC
CASSPRTSGRSSYNEQFF
>-|-|TRBV7-2|TRBJ2-7
TGTGCCAGCAGCCCCGGGCAGCGGTACGAGCAGTACTTC
CASSPGQRYEQYF
>-|-|TRBV5-6|TRBJ2-5
TGTGCCAGCAGCTTGGCAGGGGAGACCCAGTACTTC
CASSLAGETQYF
>-|-|TRBV6-1|TRBJ2-7
TGTGCCAGCAGTGAAGGAATTGGAGGCAGCTACGAGCAGTACTTC
CASSEGIGGSYEQYF
>-|TRBD1|TRBV27|TRBJ2-2
TGTGCCAGCAGTTTCACCAGGGGGCCCGGGGAGCTGTTTTTT
CASSFTRGPGELFF
>-|TRBD1|TRBV18|TRBJ1-4
TGTGCCAGCTCACCAGTCCCGGGACAGGGGGAAAAACTGTTTTTT
CASSPVPGQGEKLFF
>-|-|TRBV11-2|TRBJ2-5
TGTGCCAGCAGTCAAATCGAGACCCAGTACTTC
CASSQIETQYF
>-|-|TRBV30|TRBJ1-5
TGTGCCTGGAGTGTGCGAGGGTACAGCAATCAGCCCCAGCATTTT
CAWSVRGYSNQPQHF
>-|TRBD1|TRBV6-5|TRBJ2-1
TGTGCCAGCAGTTACAGGGGGCCTAGCTCCTACAATGAGCAGTTCTTC
CASSYRGPSSYNEQFF
>-|TRBD1|TRBV19|TRBJ2-1
TGTGCCAGTGGACAGGGGACCGGGGCTGAGCAGTTCTTC
CASGQGTGAEQFF
>-|-|TRBV30|TRBJ2-7
TGTGCCTGGAGTACAGGGACGGCCTACGAGCAGTACTTC
CAWSTGTAYEQYF
>-|TRBD2|TRBV4-1|TRBJ2-5
TGCGCCAGCAGTCGGGCGGGGGGGGGCCAAGAGACCCAGTACTTC
CASSRAGGGQETQYF
>-|TRBD1|TRBV11-2|TRBJ1-2
TGTGCCAGCAGCTCCGACAGGGGGCCGTTCGGCTACACCTTC
CASSSDRGPFGYTF
>-|-|TRBV2|TRBJ1-4
TGTGCCAGCTCGGAAAAACTGTTTTTT
CASSEKLFF
>-|TRBD2|TRBV5-1|TRBJ2-1
TGCGCCAGCAGCTTGGCGCCCAGGGTAGCGGGAGGGAGCAATGAGCAGTTCTTC
CASSLAPRVAGGSNEQFF
>few|-|TRBV15|TRBJ2-7
TGTGCCACCAGTCTTACTGTTACCTACGAGCAGTACTTC
CATSLTVTYEQYF
>-|TRBD1|TRBV9|TRBJ1-1
TGTGCCAGCAGCGAGGGACAGGGCACTGAAGCTTTCTTT
CASSEGQGTEAFF
>few|TRBD1|TRBV28|TRBJ1-2
TGTGCCGGAAGGGGGCAGGGCTATGGCTACACCTTC
CAGRGQGYGYTF
>-|-|TRBV30|TRBJ2-7
TGTGCCTGGAGTGTACTCAACGAGCAGTACTTC
CAWSVLNEQYF
>-|-|TRBV11-2|TRBJ1-4
TGTGCCAGCAGCCCATTAACAGGACAGCGTAATGAAAAACTGTTTTTT
CASSPLTGQRNEKLFF
>-|-|TRBV28|TRBJ2-6
TGTGCCAGCAGTTTGGCCGGGGCCAACGTCCTGACTTTC
CASSLAGANVLTF
>-|TRBD1|TRBV7-6|TRBJ1-1
TGTGCCAGCAGCTTATGTGGACAGGGATGGGCTCTCACTGAAGCTTTCTTT
CASSLCGQGWALTEAFF
>few|-|TRBV4-1|TRBJ1-2
TGCGCCAGCAGCCAAGTCTTGGTACTCTATGGCTACACCTTC
CASSQVLVLYGYTF
>-|-|TRBV19|TRBJ1-5
TGTGCCAGTAGTATCGGGCAGGGTAATCAGCCCCAGCATTTT
CASSIGQGNQPQHF
>-|TRBD2|TRBV4-1|TRBJ2-7
TGCGCCAGCAGCCAAGTAACTAGCGGGGAAGAGCAGTACTTC
CASSQVTSGEEQYF
>-|TRBD1|TRBV7-9|TRBJ2-7
TGTGCCAGCAGCTTCCGGGACAGGGGTTACGAGCAGTACTTC
CASSFRDRGYEQYF
>-|TRBD1|TRBV7-7|TRBJ2-3
TGTGCCAGCAGCCGGACAGGGTCTAGCACAGATACGCAGTATTTT
CASSRTGSSTDTQYF
>once|-|TRBV28|TRBJ2-5
TGTGCCAGCAGTCCTCTCGAACTGGCAGGGGCGGTCGAGACCCAGTACTTC
CASSPLELAGAVETQYF
>-|-|TRBV11-3|TRBJ1-1
TGTGCCAGCAGCTCTACAGGGCGCACTGAAGCTTTCTTT
CASSSTGRTEAFF
>-|-|TRBV30|TRBJ1-5
TGTGCCTGGAGTGACAGGGGCAATCAGCCCCAGCATTTT
CAWSDRGNQPQHF